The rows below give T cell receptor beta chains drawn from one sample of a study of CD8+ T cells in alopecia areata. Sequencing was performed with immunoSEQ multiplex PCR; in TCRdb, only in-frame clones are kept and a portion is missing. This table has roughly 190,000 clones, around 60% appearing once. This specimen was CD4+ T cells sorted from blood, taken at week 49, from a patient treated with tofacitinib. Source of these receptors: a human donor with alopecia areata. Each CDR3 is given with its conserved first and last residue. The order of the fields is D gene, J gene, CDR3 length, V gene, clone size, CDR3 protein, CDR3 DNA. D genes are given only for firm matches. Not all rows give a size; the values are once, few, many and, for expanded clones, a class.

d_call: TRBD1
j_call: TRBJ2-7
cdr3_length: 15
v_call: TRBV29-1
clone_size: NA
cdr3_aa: CSVEYGLRGGNEQYF
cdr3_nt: TGCAGCGTTGAGTACGGCTTGAGAGGGGGCAACGAGCAGTACTTC

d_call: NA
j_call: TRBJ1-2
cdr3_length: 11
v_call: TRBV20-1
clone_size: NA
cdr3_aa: CSAEGVDGYTF
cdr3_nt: TGCAGTGCGGAAGGGGTAGATGGCTACACCTTC

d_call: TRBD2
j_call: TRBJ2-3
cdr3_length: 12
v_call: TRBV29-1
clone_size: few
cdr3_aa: CSGGLAIDTQYF
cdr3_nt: TGCAGCGGCGGACTAGCCATAGATACGCAGTATTTT

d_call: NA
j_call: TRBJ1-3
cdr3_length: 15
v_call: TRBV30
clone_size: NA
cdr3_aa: CAWSLHPSSGNTIYF
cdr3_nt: TGTGCCTGGAGCCTACACCCGAGCTCTGGAAACACCATATATTTT

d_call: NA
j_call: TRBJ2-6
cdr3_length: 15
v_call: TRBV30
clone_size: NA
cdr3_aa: CAWSGASSGANVLTF
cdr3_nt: TGTGCCTGGAGCGGAGCAAGCTCTGGGGCCAACGTCCTGACTTTC

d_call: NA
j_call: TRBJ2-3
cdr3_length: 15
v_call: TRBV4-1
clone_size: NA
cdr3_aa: CASSQPGTGLDTQYF
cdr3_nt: TGCGCCAGCAGCCAGCCCGGGACGGGCTTAGATACGCAGTATTTT

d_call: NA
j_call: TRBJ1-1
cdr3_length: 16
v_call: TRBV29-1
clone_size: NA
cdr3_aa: CSVVGRGGVRNTEAFF
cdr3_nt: TGCAGCGTTGTGGGCAGAGGCGGGGTAAGAAACACTGAAGCTTTCTTT

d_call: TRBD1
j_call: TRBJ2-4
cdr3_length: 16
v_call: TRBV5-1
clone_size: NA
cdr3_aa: CASSWGTELAKNIQYF
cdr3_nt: TGCGCCAGCAGCTGGGGGACAGAACTAGCCAAAAACATTCAGTACTTC

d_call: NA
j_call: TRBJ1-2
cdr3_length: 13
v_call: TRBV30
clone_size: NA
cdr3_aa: CAWSVWGAGGYTF
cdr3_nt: TGTGCCTGGAGTGTTTGGGGGGCAGGTGGCTACACCTTC

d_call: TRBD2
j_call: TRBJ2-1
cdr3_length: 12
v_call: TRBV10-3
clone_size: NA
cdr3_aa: CAPTGGYNEQFF
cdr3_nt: TGTGCCCCCACGGGGGGGTACAATGAGCAGTTCTTC

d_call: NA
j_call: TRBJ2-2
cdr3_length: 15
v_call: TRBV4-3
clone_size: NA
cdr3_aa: CASSQGITNTGELFF
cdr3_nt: TGCGCCAGCAGCCAAGGCATCACTAACACCGGGGAGCTGTTTTTT

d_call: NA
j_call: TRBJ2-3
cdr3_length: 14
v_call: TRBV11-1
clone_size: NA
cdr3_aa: CASSSWTATDTQYF
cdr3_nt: TGTGCCAGCAGCTCTTGGACAGCCACAGATACGCAGTATTTT

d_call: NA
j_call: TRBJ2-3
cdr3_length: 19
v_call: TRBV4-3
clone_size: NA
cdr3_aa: CASSQDLGKGGHRTDTQYF
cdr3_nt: TGCGCCAGCAGCCAAGATCTAGGGAAGGGTGGGCACCGGACAGATACGCAGTATTTT

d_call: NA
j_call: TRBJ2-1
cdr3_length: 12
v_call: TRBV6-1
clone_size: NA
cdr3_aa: CASGYRYNEQFF
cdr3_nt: TGTGCCAGCGGATACAGATACAATGAGCAGTTCTTC

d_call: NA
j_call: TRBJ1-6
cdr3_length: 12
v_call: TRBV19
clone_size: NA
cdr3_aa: CASNREDSPLHF
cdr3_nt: TGTGCCAGTAACAGGGAAGATTCACCCCTCCACTTT

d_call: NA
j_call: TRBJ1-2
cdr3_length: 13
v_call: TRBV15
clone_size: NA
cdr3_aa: CATSSPGLYGYTF
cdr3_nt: TGTGCCACCAGCTCCCCGGGTCTCTATGGCTACACCTTC

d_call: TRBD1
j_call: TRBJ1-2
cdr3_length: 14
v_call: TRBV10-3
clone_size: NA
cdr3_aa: CAISSGTGAYGYTF
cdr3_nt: TGTGCCATCAGTTCCGGGACAGGGGCTTATGGCTACACCTTC

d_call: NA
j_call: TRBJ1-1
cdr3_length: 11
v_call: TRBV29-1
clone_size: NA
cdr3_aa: CSVEQGIEAFF
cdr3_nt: TGCAGCGTTGAACAGGGGATTGAAGCTTTCTTT

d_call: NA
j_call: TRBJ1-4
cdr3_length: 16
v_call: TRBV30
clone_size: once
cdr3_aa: CAWSASQQTYNEKLFF
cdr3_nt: TGTGCCTGGAGTGCATCCCAACAGACCTATAATGAAAAACTGTTTTTT

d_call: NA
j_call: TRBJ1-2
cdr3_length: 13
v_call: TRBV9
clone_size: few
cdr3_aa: CASSVNGNYGYTF
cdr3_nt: TGTGCCAGCAGCGTAAACGGCAACTATGGCTACACCTTC

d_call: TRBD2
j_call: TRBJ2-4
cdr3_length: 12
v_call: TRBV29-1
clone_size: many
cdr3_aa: CSVSVAGGYKYF
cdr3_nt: TGCAGCGTGTCGGTAGCGGGGGGTTATAAGTACTTC